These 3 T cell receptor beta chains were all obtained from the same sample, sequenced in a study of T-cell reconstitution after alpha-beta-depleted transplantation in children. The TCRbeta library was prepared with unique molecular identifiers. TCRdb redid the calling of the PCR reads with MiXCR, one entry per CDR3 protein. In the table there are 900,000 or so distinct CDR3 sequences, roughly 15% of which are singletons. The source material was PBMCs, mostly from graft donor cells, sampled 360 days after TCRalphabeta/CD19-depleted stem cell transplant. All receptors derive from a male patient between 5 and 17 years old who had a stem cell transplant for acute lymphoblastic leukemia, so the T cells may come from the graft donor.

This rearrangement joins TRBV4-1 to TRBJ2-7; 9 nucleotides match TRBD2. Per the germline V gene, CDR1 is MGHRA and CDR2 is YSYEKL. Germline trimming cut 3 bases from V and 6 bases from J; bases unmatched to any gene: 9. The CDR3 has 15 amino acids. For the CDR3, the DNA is TGCGCCAGCAGCCACATACTAGCGCGGGGGGGCGAGCAGTACTTC. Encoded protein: CASSHILARGGEQYF.

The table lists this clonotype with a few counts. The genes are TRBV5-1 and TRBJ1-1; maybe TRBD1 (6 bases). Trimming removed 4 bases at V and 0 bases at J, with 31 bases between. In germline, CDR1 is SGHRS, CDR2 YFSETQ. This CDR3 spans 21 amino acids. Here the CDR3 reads CASSRTSPRGVPSIMNTEAFF. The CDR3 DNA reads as TGCGCCAGCAGCCGGACAAGTCCCAGGGGAGTCCCGTCCATAATGAACACTGAAGCTTTCTTT.

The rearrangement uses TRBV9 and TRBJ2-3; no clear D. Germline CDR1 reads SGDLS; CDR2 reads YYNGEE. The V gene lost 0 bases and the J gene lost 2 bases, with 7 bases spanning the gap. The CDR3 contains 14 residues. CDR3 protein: CASSVEVFTDTQYF. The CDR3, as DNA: TGTGCCAGCAGCGTAGAAGTCTTCACAGATACGCAGTATTTT.